This T cell receptor (beta chain) was captured by sequencing in a study of graft-versus-host responses after intestinal transplantation. The overall study: Recipients were given multivisceral, liver-intestinal, or isolated intestinal transplants. For around 3 years after anti-thymocyte globulin induction, all recipients took tacrolimus and steroids.

Broader study findings: Where graft-donor T cell macrochimerism was present, patients had high graft-versus-host to host-versus-graft clonal ratios in allografts. The recipient marrow held GvH clones, and some of them showed up first in ileum or blood.

The data were produced by immunoSEQ multiplex PCR, yet TCRdb's version contains in-frame clones alone and is incomplete. This table holds approximately 39,000 clones, 94% found once. Concerning this clone: Its antigen remains unknown.

The sequencing here drew on unstimulated CD4+ T cells sorted from spleen or lymph node cells, taken before transplant. This sequence originates from a human donor who was the organ donor for an intestinal transplant.

The CDR3: CASSAQQSSYNEQFF. The CDR3 DNA follows: TGTGCCAGCAGCGCCCAACAGAGCTCCTACAATGAGCAGTTCTTC. V is TRBV9 and J is TRBJ2-1; no clear D. Germline CDR1 is SGDLS and CDR2 is YYNGEE. This CDR3 has 15 residues. The V end lost 3 bases, the J end lost 0 bases, and 10 bases lay between the germline ends.